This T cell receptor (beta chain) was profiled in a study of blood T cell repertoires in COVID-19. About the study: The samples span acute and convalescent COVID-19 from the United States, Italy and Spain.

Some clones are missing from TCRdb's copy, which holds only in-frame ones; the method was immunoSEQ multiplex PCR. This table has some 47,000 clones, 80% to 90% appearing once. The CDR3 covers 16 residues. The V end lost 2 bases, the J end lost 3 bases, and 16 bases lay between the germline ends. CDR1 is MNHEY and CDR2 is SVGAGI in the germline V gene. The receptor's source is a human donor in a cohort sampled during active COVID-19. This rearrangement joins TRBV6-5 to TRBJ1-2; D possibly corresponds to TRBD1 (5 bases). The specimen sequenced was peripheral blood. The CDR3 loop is CASSYTNRIGDYGYTF. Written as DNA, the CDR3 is TGTGCCAGCAGTTACACCAACAGGATTGGGGACTATGGCTACACCTTC.